This TCR beta chain was recovered during a study of blood T cell repertoires in COVID-19. About the study: Collection of acute and convalescent COVID-19 samples took place in the United States, Italy and Spain. The cDNA or gDNA used as material had been derived from T cells, B-cell-depleted T cells, or PBMCs.

This CDR3 contains 13 residues. V shed 8 bases, J shed 2 bases, and the junction held 8 bases outside the gene matches. Germline CDR1 reads GTSNPN; CDR2 reads SVGIG (reference sequence). Original processing methods: Reference gene primer amplification gave estimated nucleated cell counts. Sequenced by immunoSEQ multiplex PCR; TCRdb stores in-frame clones only, minus some. Clone size and V and J calls were adopted from that table, with D and trimming inferred from the DNA. Here the sample spans 87,000 or so clones, over 80% being singletons. Sequencing used peripheral blood. The J gene is TRBJ1-2, the V gene TRBV30; 7 nucleotides align to TRBD1. The sequence was obtained from a woman aged 70 to 79 with acute or convalescent COVID-19. The DNA of the CDR3 is TGTGCCCGTGGGACAGCACTAAACTATGGCTACACCTTC. As protein: CARGTALNYGYTF.